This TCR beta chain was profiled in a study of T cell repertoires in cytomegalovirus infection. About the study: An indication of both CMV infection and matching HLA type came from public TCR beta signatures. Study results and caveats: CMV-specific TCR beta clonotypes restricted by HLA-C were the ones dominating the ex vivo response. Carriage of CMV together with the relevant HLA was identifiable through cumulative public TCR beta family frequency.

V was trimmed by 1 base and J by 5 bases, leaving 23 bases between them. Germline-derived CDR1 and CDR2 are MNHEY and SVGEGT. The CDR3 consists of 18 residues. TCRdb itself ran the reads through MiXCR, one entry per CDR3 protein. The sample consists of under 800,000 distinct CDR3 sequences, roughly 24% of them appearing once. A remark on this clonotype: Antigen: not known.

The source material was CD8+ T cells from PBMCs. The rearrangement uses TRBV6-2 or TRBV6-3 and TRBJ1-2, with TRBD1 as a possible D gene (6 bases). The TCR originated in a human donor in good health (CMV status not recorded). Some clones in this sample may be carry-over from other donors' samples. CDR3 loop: CASSYLKTGTDRSYGYTF. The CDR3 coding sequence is TGTGCCAGCAGTTACTTGAAAACCGGGACGGACAGATCTTATGGCTACACCTTC.